This T cell receptor beta chain was identified in a study of blood T cell repertoires in COVID-19. Study context: Specimens from acute and convalescent COVID-19 originated in the United States, Italy and Spain.

Germline V CDR1 and CDR2: SGHDT, YYEEEE. The V and J ends lost 1 base and 3 bases respectively, with 13 bases between them. The CDR3 is 15 residues long. Per the study methods: Reference gene primer amplification in the assay estimated nucleated cell counts. Repertoires were generated with immunoSEQ multiplex PCR, while TCRdb's copy carries only in-frame clones and drops some. The V and J calls and clone size come from that table; D and trimming were worked out from the DNA. The table includes roughly 97,000 clones, approximately 83% detected once. J is TRBJ1-2 and V is TRBV5-6, with D possibly matching TRBD1 (5 bases). This sequence originates from a woman aged 80 or older with active or convalescent COVID-19. The source material was peripheral blood. The CDR3 protein is CASSLHKGRDYGYTF. CDR3 sequence (DNA): TGTGCCAGCAGCTTGCATAAGGGGCGCGACTATGGCTACACCTTC.